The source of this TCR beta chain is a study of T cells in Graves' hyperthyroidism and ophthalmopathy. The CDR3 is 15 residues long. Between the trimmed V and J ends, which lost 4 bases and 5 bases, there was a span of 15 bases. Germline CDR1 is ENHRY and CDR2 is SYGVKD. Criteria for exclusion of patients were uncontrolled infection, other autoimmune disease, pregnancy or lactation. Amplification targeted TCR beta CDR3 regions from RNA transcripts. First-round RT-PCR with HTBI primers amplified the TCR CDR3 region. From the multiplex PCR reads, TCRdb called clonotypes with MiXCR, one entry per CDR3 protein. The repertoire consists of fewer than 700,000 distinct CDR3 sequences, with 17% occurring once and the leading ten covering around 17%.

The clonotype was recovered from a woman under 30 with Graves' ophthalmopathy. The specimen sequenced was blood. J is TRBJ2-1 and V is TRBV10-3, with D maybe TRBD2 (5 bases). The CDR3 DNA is TGTGCCATCAGTGGGGTGGTCGGGGAGAACAATGAGCAGTTCTTC. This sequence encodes CAISGVVGENNEQFF.